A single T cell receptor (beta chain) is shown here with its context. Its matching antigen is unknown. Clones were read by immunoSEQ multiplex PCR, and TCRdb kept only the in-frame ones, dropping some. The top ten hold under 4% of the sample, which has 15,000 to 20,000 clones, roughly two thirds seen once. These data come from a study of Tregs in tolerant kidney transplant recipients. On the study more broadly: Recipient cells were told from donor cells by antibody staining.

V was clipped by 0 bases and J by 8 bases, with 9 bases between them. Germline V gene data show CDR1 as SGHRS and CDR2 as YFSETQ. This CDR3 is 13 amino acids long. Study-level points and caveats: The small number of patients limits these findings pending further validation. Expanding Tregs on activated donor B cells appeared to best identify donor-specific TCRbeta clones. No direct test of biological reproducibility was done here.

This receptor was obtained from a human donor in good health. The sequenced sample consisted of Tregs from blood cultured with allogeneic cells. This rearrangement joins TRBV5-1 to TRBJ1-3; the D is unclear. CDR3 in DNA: TGCGCCAGCAGCTTGGCCGGGTCGGACACCATATATTTT. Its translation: CASSLAGSDTIYF.